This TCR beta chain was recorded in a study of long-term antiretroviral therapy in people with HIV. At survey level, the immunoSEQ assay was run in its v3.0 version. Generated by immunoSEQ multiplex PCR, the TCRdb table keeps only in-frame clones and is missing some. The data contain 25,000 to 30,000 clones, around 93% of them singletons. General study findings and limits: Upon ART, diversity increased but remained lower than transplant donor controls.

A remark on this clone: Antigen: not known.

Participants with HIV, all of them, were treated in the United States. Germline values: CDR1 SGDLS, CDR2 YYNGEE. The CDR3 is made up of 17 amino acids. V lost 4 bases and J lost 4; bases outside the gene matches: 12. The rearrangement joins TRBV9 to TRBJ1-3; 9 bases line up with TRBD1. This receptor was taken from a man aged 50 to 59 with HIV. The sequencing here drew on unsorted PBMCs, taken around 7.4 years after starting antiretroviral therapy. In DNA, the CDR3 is TGTGCCAGCAGCCCCAGCACACAGGGGGCGTCCGGAAACACCATATATTTT. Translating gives CASSPSTQGASGNTIYF.